What follows are 17 T cell receptor beta chains derived from one specimen sequenced in a study of shared clonotypes between healthy human individuals. The assay was immunoSEQ multiplex PCR, and TCRdb's table has in-frame clones only and misses some. The sample has around 500,000 clones, about four fifths seen once; the top ten hold about 12%. The sample comprised PBMCs. Receptors were obtained from a middle-aged woman in good health. Some clones in this sample may be carry-over from other donors' samples.

This clone was observed once. The chain joins TRBV21-1 to TRBJ1-2. TRBV21-1 is a known pseudogene. The CDR3 runs 11 residues. The CDR3 region has the DNA TGTGCCAGCAATCCTAGATATGGCTACACCTTC. Its translation: CASNPRYGYTF.

This clone was seen a few times. The chain combines TRBV16 with TRBJ1-5; the D gene is possibly TRBD1 (6 bases). The germline CDR1 and CDR2 sequences are KGHSY and FQNENV. V was shortened by 6 bases and J by 3 bases, with 12 bases between the two germline ends. There are 14 residues in the CDR3. The CDR3, as DNA: TGTGCCAGCAGACGGACAGATATCAATCAGCCCCAGCATTTT. Amino acids: CASRRTDINQPQHF.

On this clone itself: A junction boundary mismatches the germline segment, possibly from a read error. V and J are TRBV7-3 and TRBJ2-5, with D unresolved. Germline CDR1 SGHTA, CDR2 FQGTGA. The CDR3 is made up of 13 amino acids. The DNA for the CDR3 is TGTGCCAGCAGCTCACCCGCCCAAGGGACCCAGTACTTC. Translated: CASSSPAQGTQYF.

This rearrangement joins TRBV11-3 to TRBJ1-1; no clear D. Per the germline V gene, CDR1 is SGHNT and CDR2 is YENEEA. V shed 5 bases and J shed 3 bases, with 10 bases lying between them. CDR3 size: 13 residues. The CDR3: CASSEGRDTEAFF. In DNA form, the CDR3 reads TGTGCCAGCAGCGAAGGACGCGACACTGAAGCTTTCTTT.

This rearrangement joins TRBV30 to TRBJ2-6; no reliable D call. Trimming removed 0 bases from V and 0 bases from J, with 3 bases in between. CDR1 GTSNPN and CDR2 SVGIG come from the germline V gene (reference sequence). This CDR3 spans 14 amino acids. The CDR3 here is CAWSVASGANVLTF. In DNA, the CDR3 is TGTGCCTGGAGTGTGGCCTCTGGGGCCAACGTCCTGACTTTC.

The chain couples TRBV7-2 to TRBJ2-7; TRBD2 aligns across 9 bases. V was clipped by 5 bases and J by 6 bases; unmatched bases: 8. The CDR3 length is 14 residues. Per germline, CDR1 SGHTA and CDR2 FQGNSA. In nucleotides, the CDR3 is TGTGCCAGCAGCCGAGGGACTAGCTGGGTCGAGCAGTACTTC. Translation: CASSRGTSWVEQYF.

DNA for the CDR3: TGTGCCAGCTGTATGCGAGGCAACCTTAACTATGGCTACACCTTC. Translated, it gives CASCMRGNLNYGYTF. The rearrangement links TRBV28 to TRBJ1-2; D unresolved. V lost 8 bases, J lost 1 base, and 17 bases lay in between. Germline-derived CDR1 and CDR2 are MDHEN and SYDVKM. The CDR3 loop spans 15 amino acids.

The rearrangement joins TRBV11-2 to TRBJ1-2, with 8 bases fitting TRBD1. Per the germline V gene, CDR1 is SGHAT and CDR2 is FQNNGV. The V gene end was trimmed by 2 bases and the J gene end by 8 bases; junction bases not matched to a gene: 4. CDR3 length equals 13 residues. This CDR3 reads CASSLRRGLGYTF. Here the CDR3 DNA reads TGTGCCAGCAGCTTACGCAGGGGGCTAGGCTACACCTTC.

V usage is TRBV11-2 and J usage is TRBJ2-1; 10 bases match TRBD2. In germline, CDR1 is SGHAT, CDR2 FQNNGV. The CDR3 spans 18 residues. With 5 bases clipped from V and 4 bases from J, the junction kept 14 bases outside the gene matches. The DNA of the CDR3 is TGTGCCAGCAGCCCCTCTCACCTAGCGGGAGAGTGGTACAATGAGCAGTTCTTC. It codes for CASSPSHLAGEWYNEQFF.

The chain links TRBV9 to TRBJ2-1; D is unclear. Germline V gene sequence: CDR1 SGDLS, CDR2 YYNGEE. Trimming took 0 bases from V and 8 from J, leaving 12 bases between them. The CDR3 runs 14 residues. The CDR3 sequence is CASSVVSSLDEQFF. The CDR3, as DNA: TGTGCCAGCAGCGTAGTTAGCTCCCTCGATGAGCAGTTCTTC.

The V and J genes are TRBV15 and TRBJ1-1; unclear D gene. Trimming took 0 bases from V and 3 from J, leaving 8 bases between them. The germline gives CDR1 LNHNV, CDR2 YYDKDF (reference sequence). The CDR3 contains 14 residues. The CDR3 spells CATSRDRPDTEAFF. In nucleotides, the CDR3 is TGTGCCACCAGCAGAGATAGGCCGGACACTGAAGCTTTCTTT.

The V and J genes are TRBV7-9 and TRBJ1-1; perhaps TRBD1 as D (5 bases). Germline V gene data show CDR1 as SEHNR and CDR2 as FQNEAQ (reference sequence). There are 13 residues in the CDR3. V lost 1 base, J lost 5 bases, and 8 bases lay in between. As DNA, the CDR3 is TGTGCCAGCAGCTTAGAGGGGTGGACTGAAGCTTTCTTT. Protein: CASSLEGWTEAFF. Variable domain in full (rest from reference TRBV7-9 and TRBJ1-1): DTGVSQNPRHKITKRGQNVTFRCDPISEHNRLYWYRQTLGQGPEFLTYFQNEAQLEKSRLLSDRFSAERPKGSFSTLEIQRTEQGDSAMYLCASSLEGWTEAFFGQGTRLTVV.

The chain employs TRBV4-3 and TRBJ2-7; 8 bases line up with TRBD2. V lost 0 bases and J lost 0; bases outside the gene matches: 13. Germline loops: CDR1 LGHNA, CDR2 YSLEER. There are 19 residues in the CDR3. The CDR3 bases are TGCGCCAGCAGCCAAGAAGTAGCGGGATGGACCCAAAACTCCTACGAGCAGTACTTC. Its protein product is CASSQEVAGWTQNSYEQYF.

This clone was counted between two and nine times. V is TRBV10-3 and J is TRBJ1-1; possibly TRBD1 for D (5 bases). Germline V CDR1 and CDR2: ENHRY, SYGVKD. V was shortened by 4 bases and J by 5 bases, with 8 bases between the two germline ends. The CDR3 totals 12 residues. The CDR3 spells CAISAGATEAFF. The CDR3 coding sequence is TGTGCCATCAGTGCCGGGGCTACTGAAGCTTTCTTT.

This chain links TRBV7-9 with TRBJ2-1; D may correspond to TRBD1 or TRBD2 (5 bases each). V was clipped by 1 base and J by 15 bases, with 19 bases between them. Germline CDR1 and CDR2: SEHNR and FQNEAQ (reference sequence). The CDR3 extends over 14 amino acids. The CDR3 bases are TGTGCCAGCAGCTTAGTGCGAGCAACGGGGCACGCGTTCTTC. Its protein is CASSLVRATGHAFF.

The rearrangement joins TRBV28 to TRBJ2-7; TRBD2 aligns across 10 bases. The germline V gene encodes CDR1 MDHEN and CDR2 SYDVKM. This CDR3 is 17 amino acids long. V trimming: 7 bases; J trimming: 7 bases; junction bases outside the gene matches: 19. The CDR3 sequence is CASTPAGLAGVVWEQYF. The CDR3, as DNA: TGTGCCAGCACCCCCGCGGGCCTAGCGGGAGTGGTCTGGGAGCAGTACTTC.

A word on this clone: Within the sample, other DNA sequences also encode this same CDR3. J is TRBJ1-2 and V is TRBV18, with TRBD1 as a possible D gene (5 bases). The CDR3 consists of 12 residues. Germline lookup yields CDR1 KGHSH and CDR2 LQKENI. The ends were cut back, 5 bases at V and 4 bases at J, with 8 bases in the middle. For the CDR3, the DNA is TGTGCCAGCTCATTAGACAGCTATGGCTACACCTTC. This sequence encodes CASSLDSYGYTF.